A single TCR beta chain is shown here with its context. Seattle's enrolled individuals joined amid active infection and were then monitored longitudinally. This record belongs to a study of blood T cell repertoires in COVID-19. Study-wide background: Some COVID-19 samples were acute and others convalescent; all came from the United States, Italy and Spain. Sources were T cells, B-cell-depleted T cells, or PBMCs; the material itself was cDNA or gDNA.

Original analysis: Estimated nucleated cell counts came from reference gene primer amplification. Produced via immunoSEQ multiplex PCR; TCRdb's table is partial and in-frame only. V and J calls plus clone size are reproduced from that table; the DNA served to infer D and trimming. The sample includes about 440,000 clones, 88% of them seen just once. Germline CDR1 and CDR2: SNHLY and FYNNEI. CDR3 size: 14 residues. V was clipped by 8 bases and J by 5 bases; unmatched bases: 7. The source of this sequence is a woman aged 45-65 years with COVID-19, enrolled during active disease. The chain employs TRBV2 and TRBJ2-4, with 9 bases matching TRBD2. Sequencing input: peripheral blood. CDR3 in amino acids: CASLFRTSENIQYF. The DNA of the CDR3 is TGTGCCAGCCTTTTCCGGACTAGCGAAAACATTCAGTACTTC. The full variable domain, rest sourced from reference TRBV2 and TRBJ2-4, is EPEVTQTPSHQVTQMGQEVILRCVPISNHLYFYWYRQILGQKVEFLVSFYNNEISEKSEIFDDQFSVERPDGSNFTLKIRSTKLEDSAMYFCASLFRTSENIQYFGAGTRLSVL.